This T cell receptor beta chain was identified during a study of T cells after yellow fever vaccination. Overall study: Some fractions had low cell numbers, and these were prepared with SMART-Seq v4 Ultra Low Input.

This clonotype was observed a few times. Its cognate antigen is unknown. Whole-study results and caveats: Weaker overall, the secondary response nonetheless peaked faster (day 5 versus 15). The study noted that FACS-sorted repertoires could contain abundant clonotypes contaminating from the bulk population.

One entry per CDR3 protein results from TCRdb running MiXCR on the 5' RACE reads. Here the sample spans fewer than 400,000 distinct CDR3 sequences, around 6.4% being singletons. The TCR sequence derives from a man aged 25-45 years who received the YFV17D yellow fever vaccine. The sample in question was PBMCs, obtained 5 days after the yellow fever booster vaccination.

The CDR3 DNA is TGTGCCAGCTCACCGTCCGTCTCGGGGCTTGGCTACACCTTC. The encoded protein is CASSPSVSGLGYTF. This rearrangement joins TRBV18 to TRBJ1-2; possible D gene TRBD1, 5 bases. Per the germline V gene, CDR1 is KGHSH and CDR2 is LQKENI. This CDR3 is 14 amino acids long. V shed 3 bases and J shed 7 bases, with 15 bases lying between them.